The entry below gives a single TCR beta chain sequence along with its context. Germline CDR1 reads WSHSY; CDR2 reads SAAADI. This CDR3 has 15 amino acids. Trimming at V came to 4 bases and at J to 1 base, leaving 3 bases not matched to a gene. These data come from a study of blood T cell repertoires in COVID-19. Original handling: Nucleated cell counts were estimated from reference gene primer amplification. Assay: immunoSEQ multiplex PCR; the TCRdb copy retains only in-frame clones and omits some. V, J and clone size are those of that table, while D and trimming were read from the DNA. The sample consists of under 150,000 clones, 60% to 85% of them appearing once.

This receptor was taken from a woman aged 80 or over with active or convalescent COVID-19. Sequencing was performed on peripheral blood. The chain links TRBV10-2 to TRBJ1-1, with 10 bases that match TRBD1. The CDR3 coding sequence is TGCGCCAGCAGTGCCGGGACAGGGGCGAACACTGAAGCTTTCTTT. It translates to CASSAGTGANTEAFF.